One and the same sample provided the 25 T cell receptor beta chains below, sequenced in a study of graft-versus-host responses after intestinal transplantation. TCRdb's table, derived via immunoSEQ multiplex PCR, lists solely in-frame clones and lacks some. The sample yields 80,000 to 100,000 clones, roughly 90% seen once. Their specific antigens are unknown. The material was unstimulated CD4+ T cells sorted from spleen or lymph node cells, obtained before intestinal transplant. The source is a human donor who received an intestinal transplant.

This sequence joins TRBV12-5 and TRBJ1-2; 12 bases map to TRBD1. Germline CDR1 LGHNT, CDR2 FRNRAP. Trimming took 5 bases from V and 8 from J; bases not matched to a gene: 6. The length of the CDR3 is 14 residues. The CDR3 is CASGLGQGAGGYTF. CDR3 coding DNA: TGTGCTAGTGGTCTGGGACAGGGGGCGGGGGGCTACACCTTC.

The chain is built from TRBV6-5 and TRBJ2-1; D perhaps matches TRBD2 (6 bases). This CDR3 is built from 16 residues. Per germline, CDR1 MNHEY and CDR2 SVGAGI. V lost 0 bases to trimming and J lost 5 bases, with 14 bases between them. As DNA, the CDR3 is TGTGCCAGCAGTTACTCGCCCCTAGCGAGGCACAATGAGCAGTTCTTC. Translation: CASSYSPLARHNEQFF.

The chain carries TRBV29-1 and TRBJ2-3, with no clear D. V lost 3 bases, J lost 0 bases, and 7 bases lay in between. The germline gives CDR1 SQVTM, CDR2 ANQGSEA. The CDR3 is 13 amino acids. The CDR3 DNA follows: TGCAGCGTTGACCAACTTAGCACAGATACGCAGTATTTT. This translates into CSVDQLSTDTQYF.

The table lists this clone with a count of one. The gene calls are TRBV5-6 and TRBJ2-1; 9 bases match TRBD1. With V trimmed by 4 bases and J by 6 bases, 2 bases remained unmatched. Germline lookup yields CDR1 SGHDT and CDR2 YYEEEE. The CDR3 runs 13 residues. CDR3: CASSPDRGNEQFF. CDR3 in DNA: TGTGCCAGCAGCCCGGACAGGGGCAATGAGCAGTTCTTC.

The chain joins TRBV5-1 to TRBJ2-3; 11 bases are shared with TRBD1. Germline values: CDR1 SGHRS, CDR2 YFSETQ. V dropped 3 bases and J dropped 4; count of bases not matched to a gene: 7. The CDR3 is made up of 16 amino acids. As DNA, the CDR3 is TGCGCCAGCAGCTCATTAGGACAGGGGGCCTCAGATACGCAGTATTTT. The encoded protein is CASSSLGQGASDTQYF.

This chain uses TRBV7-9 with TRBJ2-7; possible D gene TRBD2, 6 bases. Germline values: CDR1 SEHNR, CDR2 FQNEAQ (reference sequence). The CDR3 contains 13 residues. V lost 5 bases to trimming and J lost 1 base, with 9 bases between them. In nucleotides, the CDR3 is TGTGCCAGCAGCATCGGGACTTCCTACGAGCAGTACTTC. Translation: CASSIGTSYEQYF.

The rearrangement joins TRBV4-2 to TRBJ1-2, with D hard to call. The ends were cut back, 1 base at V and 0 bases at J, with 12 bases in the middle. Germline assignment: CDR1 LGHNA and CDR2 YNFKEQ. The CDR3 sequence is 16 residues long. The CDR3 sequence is CASSQVAEYANYGYTF. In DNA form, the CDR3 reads TGTGCCAGCAGCCAAGTTGCGGAATACGCTAACTATGGCTACACCTTC.

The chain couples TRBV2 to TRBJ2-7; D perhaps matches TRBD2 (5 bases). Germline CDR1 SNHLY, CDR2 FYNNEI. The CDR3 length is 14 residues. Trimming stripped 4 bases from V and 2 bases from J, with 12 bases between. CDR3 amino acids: CASSGGVVPYEQYF. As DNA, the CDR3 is TGTGCCAGCAGTGGGGGAGTAGTTCCCTACGAGCAGTACTTC.

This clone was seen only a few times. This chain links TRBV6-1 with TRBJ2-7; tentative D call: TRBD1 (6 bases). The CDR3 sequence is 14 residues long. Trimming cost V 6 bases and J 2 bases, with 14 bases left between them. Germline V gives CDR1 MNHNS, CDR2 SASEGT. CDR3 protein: CASSISGEPYEQYF. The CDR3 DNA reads TGTGCCAGCAGCATCTCAGGGGAACCCTACGAGCAGTACTTC.

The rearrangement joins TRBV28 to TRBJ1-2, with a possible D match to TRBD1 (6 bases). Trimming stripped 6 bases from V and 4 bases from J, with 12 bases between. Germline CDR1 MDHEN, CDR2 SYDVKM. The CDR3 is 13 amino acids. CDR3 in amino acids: CASSQGLSYGYTF. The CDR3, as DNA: TGTGCCAGCAGCCAGGGGTTGAGCTATGGCTACACCTTC.

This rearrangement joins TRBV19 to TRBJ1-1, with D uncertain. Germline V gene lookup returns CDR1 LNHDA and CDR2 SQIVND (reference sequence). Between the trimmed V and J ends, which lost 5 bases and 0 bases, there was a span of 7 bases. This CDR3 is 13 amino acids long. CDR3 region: CASSVQMNTEAFF. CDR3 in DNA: TGTGCCAGTAGTGTTCAGATGAACACTGAAGCTTTCTTT.

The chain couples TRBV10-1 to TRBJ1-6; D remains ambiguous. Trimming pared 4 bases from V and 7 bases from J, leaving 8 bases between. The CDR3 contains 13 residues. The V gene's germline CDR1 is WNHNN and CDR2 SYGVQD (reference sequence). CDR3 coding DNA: TGCGCCAGCAGTGGGGCTCGGAATTCACCCCTCCACTTT. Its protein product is CASSGARNSPLHF.

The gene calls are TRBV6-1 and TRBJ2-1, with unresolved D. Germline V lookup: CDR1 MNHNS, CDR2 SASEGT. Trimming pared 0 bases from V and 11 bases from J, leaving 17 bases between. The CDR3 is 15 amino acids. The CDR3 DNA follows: TGTGCCAGCAGTGAAGCGTTATCTGGCCAGTTTAAGCAGTTCTTC. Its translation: CASSEALSGQFKQFF.

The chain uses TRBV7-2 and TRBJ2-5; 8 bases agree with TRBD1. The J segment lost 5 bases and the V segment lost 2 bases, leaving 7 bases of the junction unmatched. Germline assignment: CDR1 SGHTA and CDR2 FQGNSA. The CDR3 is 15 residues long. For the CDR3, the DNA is TGTGCCAGCAGCTTATCAGGGGGCAGTTACGAGACCCAGTACTTC. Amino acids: CASSLSGGSYETQYF. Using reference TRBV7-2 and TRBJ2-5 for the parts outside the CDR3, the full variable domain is GAGVSQSPSNKVTEKGKDVELRCDPISGHTALYWYRQSLGQGLEFLIYFQGNSAPDKSGLPSDRFSAERTGGSVSTLTIQRTQQEDSAVYLCASSLSGGSYETQYFGPGTRLLVL.

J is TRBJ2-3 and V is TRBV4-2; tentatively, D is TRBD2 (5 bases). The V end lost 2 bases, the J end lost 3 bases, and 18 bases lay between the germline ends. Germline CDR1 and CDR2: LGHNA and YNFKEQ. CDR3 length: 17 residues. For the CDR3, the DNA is TGTGCCAGCAGCCAAAAAGTGGTTGCGGGCCTGACAGATACGCAGTATTTT. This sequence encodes CASSQKVVAGLTDTQYF.

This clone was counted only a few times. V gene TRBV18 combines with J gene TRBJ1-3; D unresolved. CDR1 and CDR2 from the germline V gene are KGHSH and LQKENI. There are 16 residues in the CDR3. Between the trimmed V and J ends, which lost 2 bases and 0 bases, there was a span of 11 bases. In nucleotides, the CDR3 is TGTGCCAGCTCACCAATCTCCCTCCTCTCTGGAAACACCATATATTTT. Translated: CASSPISLLSGNTIYF.

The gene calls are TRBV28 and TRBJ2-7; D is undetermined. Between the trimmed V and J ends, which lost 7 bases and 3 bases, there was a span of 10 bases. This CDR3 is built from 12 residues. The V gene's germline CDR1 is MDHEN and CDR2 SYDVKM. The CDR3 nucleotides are TGTGCCAGCAAACCGCACGGCTACGAGCAGTACTTC. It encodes CASKPHGYEQYF.

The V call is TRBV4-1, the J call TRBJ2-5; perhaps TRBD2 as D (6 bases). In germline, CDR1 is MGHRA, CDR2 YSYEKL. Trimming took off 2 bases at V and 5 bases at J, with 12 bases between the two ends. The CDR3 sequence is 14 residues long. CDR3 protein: CASSQSGLHETQYF. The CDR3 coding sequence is TGCGCCAGCAGCCAAAGCGGGCTTCATGAGACCCAGTACTTC.

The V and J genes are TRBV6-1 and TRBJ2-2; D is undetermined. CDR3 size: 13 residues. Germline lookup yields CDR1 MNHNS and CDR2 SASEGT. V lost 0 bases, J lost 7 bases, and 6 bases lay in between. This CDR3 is CASSEAYIGELFF. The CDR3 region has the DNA TGTGCCAGCAGTGAAGCATATATCGGGGAGCTGTTTTTT.

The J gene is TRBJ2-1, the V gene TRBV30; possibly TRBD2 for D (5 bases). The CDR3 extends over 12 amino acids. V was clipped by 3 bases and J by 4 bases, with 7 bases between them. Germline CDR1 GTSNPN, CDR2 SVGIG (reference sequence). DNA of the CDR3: TGTGCCTGGAGACCGGGGTACAATGAGCAGTTCTTC. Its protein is CAWRPGYNEQFF.

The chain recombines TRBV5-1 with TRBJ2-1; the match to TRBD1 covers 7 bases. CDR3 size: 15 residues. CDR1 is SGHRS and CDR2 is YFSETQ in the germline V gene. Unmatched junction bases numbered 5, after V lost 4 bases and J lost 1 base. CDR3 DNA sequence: TGCGCCAGCAGCAATCGGACAGGATCCTACAATGAGCAGTTCTTC. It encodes CASSNRTGSYNEQFF.

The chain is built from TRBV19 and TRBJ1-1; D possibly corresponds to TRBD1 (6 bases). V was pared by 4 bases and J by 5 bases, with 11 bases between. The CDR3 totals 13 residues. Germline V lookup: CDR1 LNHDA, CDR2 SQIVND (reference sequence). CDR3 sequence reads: CASSTKGVTEAFF. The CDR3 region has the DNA TGTGCCAGTAGTACAAAGGGGGTGACTGAAGCTTTCTTT. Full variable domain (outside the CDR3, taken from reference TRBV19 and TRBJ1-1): DGGITQSPKYLFRKEGQNVTLSCEQNLNHDAMYWYRQDPGQGLRLIYYSQIVNDFQKGDIAEGYSVSREKKESFPLTVTSAQKNPTAFYLCASSTKGVTEAFFGQGTRLTVV.

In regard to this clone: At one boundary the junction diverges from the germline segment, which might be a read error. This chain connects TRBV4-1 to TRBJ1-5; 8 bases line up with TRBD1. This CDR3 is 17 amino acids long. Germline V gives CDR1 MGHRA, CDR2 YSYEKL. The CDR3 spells CVSSPGIDRGGNQPQHF. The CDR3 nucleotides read TGCGTCAGCAGCCCCGGGATCGACAGGGGTGGGAATCAGCCCCAGCATTTT.

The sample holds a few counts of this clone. CDR3 amino acids: CASSGWTHGAYEQYF. The CDR3 coding sequence is TGTGCCAGCAGCGGGTGGACCCACGGGGCCTACGAGCAGTACTTC. V and J are TRBV7-9 and TRBJ2-7; D may be TRBD2 (5 bases). The CDR3 consists of 15 residues. Germline loops: CDR1 SEHNR, CDR2 FQNEAQ (reference sequence). V shed 5 bases and J shed 2 bases, with 16 bases lying between them.

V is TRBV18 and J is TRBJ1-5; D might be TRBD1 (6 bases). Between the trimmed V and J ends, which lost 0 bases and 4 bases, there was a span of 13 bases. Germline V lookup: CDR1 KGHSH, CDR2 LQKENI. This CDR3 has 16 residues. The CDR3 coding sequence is TGTGCCAGCTCACCACCCGGACAGCCAAGGAATCAGCCCCAGCATTTT. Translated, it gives CASSPPGQPRNQPQHF.